The rows below give T cell receptor beta chains drawn from one sample of a study. TCRdb passed the 5' RACE reads through MiXCR, listing each CDR3 protein once. The sample yields 6,800 or so distinct CDR3 sequences, 55% to 60% seen once. Sequenced input: tumor-infiltrating memory CD4+ T cells sorted from the breast tumor. These receptors were taken from a female donor with breast cancer. Each CDR3 is given with its conserved first and last residue. The D gene is left open where the match is weak. Expanded clones get a size class; other rows say once, few or many, or leave the size out.

size: -; V: TRBV20-1; D: -; J: TRBJ2-7; DNA: TGCAGTGCGTTCGCCTTATCCTACGAGCAGTACTTC; CDR3: CSAFALSYEQYF
size: -; V: TRBV20-1; D: -; J: TRBJ2-5; DNA: TGCAGTGCTAGAGCTAAAGAGACCCAGTACTTC; CDR3: CSARAKETQYF
size: -; V: TRBV6-6; D: -; J: TRBJ2-7; DNA: TGTGCCAGCAGCCCCGTGAGGAACGAGCAGTACTTC; CDR3: CASSPVRNEQYF
size: few; V: TRBV10-3; D: -; J: TRBJ1-5; DNA: TGTGCCATCAGTGATAATAATCAGCCCCAGCATTTT; CDR3: CAISDNNQPQHF
size: -; V: TRBV15; D: -; J: TRBJ1-1; DNA: TGTGCCACCAGCAGAGATCTGGCGCGGACTGAAGCTTTCTTT; CDR3: CATSRDLARTEAFF
size: -; V: TRBV6-6; D: -; J: TRBJ1-1; DNA: TGTGCCAGCAGCACTCAGGGGACTGAAGCTTTCTTT; CDR3: CASSTQGTEAFF
size: few; V: TRBV5-1; D: -; J: TRBJ2-5; DNA: TGCGCCAGCAGCCCCCGCGGGGAAGGTGGAGAGACCCAGTACTTC; CDR3: CASSPRGEGGETQYF
size: -; V: TRBV4-1; D: -; J: TRBJ1-2; DNA: TGCGCCAGCAGCCAGTTTTCAGGATTGGCTAACTATGGCTACACCTTC; CDR3: CASSQFSGLANYGYTF
size: once; V: TRBV10-3; D: TRBD2; J: TRBJ2-1; DNA: TGTGCCATCGCCCAAAGGAGACTAGCGGGAGGGAATGAGCAGTTCTTC; CDR3: CAIAQRRLAGGNEQFF
size: -; V: TRBV7-8; D: -; J: TRBJ2-1; DNA: TGTGCCGGCAGCGCTGACAGCTACAATGAGCAGTTCTTC; CDR3: CAGSADSYNEQFF
size: once; V: TRBV5-1; D: -; J: TRBJ2-2; DNA: TGCGCCAGCAGCCCAGGGGCGGTGAACACCGGGGAGCTGTTTTTT; CDR3: CASSPGAVNTGELFF
size: -; V: TRBV6-5; D: -; J: TRBJ2-5; DNA: TGTGCCAGCAGTTACAACAACGCAAAAGAGACCCAGTACTTC; CDR3: CASSYNNAKETQYF